Listed below are T cell receptor beta chains from one sample, sequenced in a study of cytomegalovirus exposure and HLA in healthy donors. This table comes from immunoSEQ multiplex PCR, and its TCRdb copy is limited to in-frame clones, with some not included. Among roughly 80,000 clones, more than 75% were seen once, and the ten largest hold 2% to 2.5%. The sample taken for sequencing was PBMCs. Source of these receptors: a young man in good health and CMV-seronegative. Each CDR3 is given without its conserved first and last residue.

V gene,J gene,CDR3 protein
TRBV12-5,TRBJ2-1,ASGPSGGHNEQF
TRBV28,TRBJ1-2,ASSTTGRGYT
TRBV18,TRBJ2-7,ASSPNSGRTYEQY
TRBV5-4,TRBJ2-7,ASSSGTGWTYEQY
TRBV5-4,TRBJ1-4,ASSFEGGSREKLF
TRBV30,TRBJ1-2,AWSDWVVGRPGANYGYT
TRBV7-9,TRBJ2-7,ASSPAGRGYEQY
TRBV30,TRBJ1-4,AWSPPLSGFDEKLF
TRBV28,TRBJ2-1,ASSSVAGGVNEQF
TRBV18,TRBJ2-5,ASSAPGHPETQY
TRBV29-1,TRBJ1-2,SAPNRVDGYT
TRBV28,TRBJ2-3,ASRQHPGAGSTDTQY
TRBV7-2,TRBJ2-2,AGSGPNTGELF
TRBV5-6,TRBJ2-2,ASSPPTGKAGELF
TRBV2,TRBJ1-4,ASRLDNLGNEKLF
TRBV9,TRBJ2-4,ASSGPTPGDIQY
TRBV27,TRBJ2-1,AIRSGTDNEQF
TRBV2,TRBJ1-5,ASSEAQGHNQPQH
TRBV4-1,TRBJ2-3,ASSQDLGLRTQY
TRBV6-5,TRBJ1-1,ASSYSQGGEAF
TRBV18,TRBJ2-7,ASSPSSGGVSSYEQY
TRBV19,TRBJ2-1,ASSIDRRPRYNEQF
TRBV19,TRBJ1-1,ASTKSPLADTEAF
TRBV9,TRBJ2-1,ASSVRAGEYDEQF
TRBV28,TRBJ1-5,ASSLPDRQNQPQH
TRBV9,TRBJ1-5,ASSPSPSDQPQH
TRBV7-9,TRBJ1-1,ASSLIRDSPTEAF
TRBV5-1,TRBJ2-1,ASSLERLDYNEQF
TRBV7-8,TRBJ2-1,ASSLDSRRTSGGLRSYNEQF
TRBV6-5,TRBJ1-4,ASSDRGYGKLF
TRBV7-2,TRBJ2-3,ASSSRLAGVSDTQY
TRBV10-3,TRBJ2-7,AISEGQVTYEQY
TRBV7-9,TRBJ1-1,ASSPLLNTEAF
TRBV21-1,TRBJ1-4,ASSKEGGRSNRDRGLEDDEKLF
TRBV9,TRBJ2-2,ASSVSDTGELF
TRBV5-4,TRBJ1-4,ASSLATNEKLF
TRBV7-2,TRBJ2-7,ASSLALRPGTSGGRAN
TRBV15,TRBJ1-4,ATSRTGALLATNEKLF
TRBV19,TRBJ1-2,ASSIGTASNYGYT
TRBV4-1,TRBJ1-4,ASSQQMAGGEKLF
TRBV6-1,TRBJ1-2,ASSESTGEIGYGYT
TRBV6-1,TRBJ1-5,ASSASQVVYQPQH